These 5 T cell receptor beta chains were all obtained from the same sample, sequenced in a study of blood T cell repertoires in COVID-19. This table comes from immunoSEQ multiplex PCR, and its TCRdb copy is limited to in-frame clones, with some not included. Here the sample spans roughly 69,000 clones, around 85% being singletons. Sequencing was carried out using peripheral blood. The receptors originated from a woman aged 45-65 years with acute or convalescent COVID-19.

In its sample, this clone was seen a few times. The chain is built from TRBV9 and TRBJ2-1; 9 bases are shared with TRBD2. J gave up 8 bases and V 3 bases, and 18 bases lay outside the gene matches. Per the germline V gene, CDR1 is SGDLS and CDR2 is YYNGEE. The CDR3 extends over 18 amino acids. CDR3 residues: CASSGSLWREGPVDEQFF. CDR3 DNA sequence: TGTGCCAGCAGCGGATCTTTGTGGCGGGAGGGCCCGGTGGATGAGCAGTTCTTC.

The rearrangement uses TRBV10-3 and TRBJ1-1, with D unresolved. The CDR3 runs to 13 residues. Germline CDR1 is ENHRY and CDR2 is SYGVKD. V was clipped by 2 bases and J by 1 base, with 5 bases between them. The CDR3: CAISESRNTEAFF. The CDR3, as DNA: TGTGCCATCAGTGAGAGTAGGAACACTGAAGCTTTCTTT.

This chain uses TRBV6-5 with TRBJ1-5; TRBD1 is a possible D gene (5 bases). Germline V gene sequence: CDR1 MNHEY, CDR2 SVGAGI. V lost 5 bases to trimming and J lost 6 bases, with 14 bases between them. The length of the CDR3 is 14 residues. The CDR3 DNA reads as TGTGCCAGCAGTAGGGGAGGGGATGGTCAGCCCCAGCATTTT. As protein: CASSRGGDGQPQHF.

The chain recombines TRBV3-1 (or the pseudogene TRBV3-2) with TRBJ2-1, with D perhaps TRBD2 (6 bases). The germline CDR1 and CDR2 sequences are LGHDT and YNNKEL (reference sequence). CDR3 length: 17 amino acids. V lost 1 base to trimming and J lost 5 bases, with 18 bases between them. The DNA for the CDR3 is TGTGCCAGCAGCCAAGGTGGTAGTGGAGGGGCCCACAATGAGCAGTTCTTC. Its protein product is CASSQGGSGGAHNEQFF.

The chain has TRBV5-1 and TRBJ1-6; D unresolved. The V gene's germline CDR1 is SGHRS and CDR2 YFSETQ. V lost 2 bases to trimming and J lost 9 bases, with 12 bases between them. The CDR3 covers 14 residues. CDR3 sequence: CASSFVDSGSPLHF. The CDR3 DNA reads as TGCGCCAGCAGCTTCGTCGATAGCGGTTCACCCCTCCACTTT. Based on the CDR3 plus reference TRBV5-1 and TRBJ1-6, the full variable domain is KAGVTQTPRYLIKTRGQQVTLSCSPISGHRSVSWYQQTPGQGLQFLFEYFSETQRNKGNFPGRFSGRQFSNSRSEMNVSTLELGDSALYLCASSFVDSGSPLHFGNGTRLTVT.